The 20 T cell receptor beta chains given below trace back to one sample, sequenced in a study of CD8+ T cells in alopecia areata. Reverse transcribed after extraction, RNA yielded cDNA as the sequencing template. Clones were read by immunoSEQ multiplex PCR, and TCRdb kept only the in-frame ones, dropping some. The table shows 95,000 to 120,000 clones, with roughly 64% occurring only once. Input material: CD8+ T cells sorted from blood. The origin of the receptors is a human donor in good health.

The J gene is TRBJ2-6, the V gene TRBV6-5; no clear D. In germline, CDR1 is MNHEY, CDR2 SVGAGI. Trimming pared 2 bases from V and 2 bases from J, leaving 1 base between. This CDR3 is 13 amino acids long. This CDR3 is CASSYTGANVLTF. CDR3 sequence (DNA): TGTGCCAGCAGTTACACTGGGGCCAACGTCCTGACTTTC.

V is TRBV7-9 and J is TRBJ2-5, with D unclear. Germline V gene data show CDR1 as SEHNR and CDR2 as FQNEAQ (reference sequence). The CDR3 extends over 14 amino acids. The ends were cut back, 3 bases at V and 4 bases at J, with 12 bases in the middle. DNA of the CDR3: TGTGCCAGCAGCTTGGGGTTACTGCCAGAGACCCAGTACTTC. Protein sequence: CASSLGLLPETQYF.

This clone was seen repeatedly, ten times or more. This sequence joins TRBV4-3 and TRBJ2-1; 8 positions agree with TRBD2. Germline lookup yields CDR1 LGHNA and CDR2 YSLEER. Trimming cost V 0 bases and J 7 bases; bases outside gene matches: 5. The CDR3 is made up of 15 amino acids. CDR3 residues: CASSQDYGGANEQFF. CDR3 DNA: TGCGCCAGCAGCCAAGACTACGGGGGGGCAAATGAGCAGTTCTTC.

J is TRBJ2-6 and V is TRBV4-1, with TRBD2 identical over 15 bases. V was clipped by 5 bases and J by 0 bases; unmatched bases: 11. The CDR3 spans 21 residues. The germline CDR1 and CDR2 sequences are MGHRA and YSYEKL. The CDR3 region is CASSTIQGLAGGISGANVLTF. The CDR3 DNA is TGCGCCAGCAGCACCATCCAGGGACTAGCGGGGGGAATCTCTGGGGCCAACGTCCTGACTTTC.

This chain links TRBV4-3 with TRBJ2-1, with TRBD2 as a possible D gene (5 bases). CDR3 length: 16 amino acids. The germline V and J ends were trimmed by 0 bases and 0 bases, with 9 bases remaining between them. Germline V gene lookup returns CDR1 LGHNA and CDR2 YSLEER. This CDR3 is CASSQDPRGSYNEQFF. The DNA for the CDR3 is TGCGCCAGCAGCCAAGATCCCCGGGGCTCCTACAATGAGCAGTTCTTC.

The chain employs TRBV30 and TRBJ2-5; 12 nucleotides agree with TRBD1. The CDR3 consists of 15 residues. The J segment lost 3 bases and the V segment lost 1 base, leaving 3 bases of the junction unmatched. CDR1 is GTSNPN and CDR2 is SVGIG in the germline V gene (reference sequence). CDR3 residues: CAWSGGTGGKETQYF. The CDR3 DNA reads TGTGCCTGGAGTGGGGGGACAGGGGGCAAAGAGACCCAGTACTTC. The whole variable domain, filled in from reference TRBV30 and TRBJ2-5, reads SQTIHQWPATLVQPVGSPLSLECTVEGTSNPNLYWYRQAAGRGLQLLFYSVGIGQISSEVPQNLSASRPQDRQFILSSKKLLLSDSGFYLCAWSGGTGGKETQYFGPGTRLLVL.

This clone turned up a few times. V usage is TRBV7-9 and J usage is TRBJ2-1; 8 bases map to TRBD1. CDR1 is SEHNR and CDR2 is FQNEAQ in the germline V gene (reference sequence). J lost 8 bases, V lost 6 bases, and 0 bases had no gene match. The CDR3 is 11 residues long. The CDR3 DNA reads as TGTGCCAGCAGGACAGGGGATGAGCAGTTCTTC. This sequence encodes CASRTGDEQFF. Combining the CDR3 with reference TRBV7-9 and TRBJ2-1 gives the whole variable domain DTGVSQNPRHKITKRGQNVTFRCDPISEHNRLYWYRQTLGQGPEFLTYFQNEAQLEKSRLLSDRFSAERPKGSFSTLEIQRTEQGDSAMYLCASRTGDEQFFGPGTRLTVL.

CDR3 in amino acids: CASSFTSGGFYEQYF. The CDR3 DNA reads TGTGCCAGCAGTTTTACTAGCGGGGGGTTCTACGAGCAGTACTTC. J is TRBJ2-5 and V is TRBV7-2; 12 nucleotides agree with TRBD2. The J call may be faulty, since TRBJ2-7 better matches the DNA end. Germline V gene lookup returns CDR1 SGHTA and CDR2 FQGNSA. This CDR3 spans 15 amino acids.

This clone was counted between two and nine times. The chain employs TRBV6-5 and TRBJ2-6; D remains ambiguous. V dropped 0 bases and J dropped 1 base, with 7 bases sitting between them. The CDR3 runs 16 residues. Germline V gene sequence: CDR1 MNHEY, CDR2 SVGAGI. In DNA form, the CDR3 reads TGTGCCAGCAGTTACTCGGTAGGGTCTGGGGCCAACGTCCTGACTTTC. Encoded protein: CASSYSVGSGANVLTF.

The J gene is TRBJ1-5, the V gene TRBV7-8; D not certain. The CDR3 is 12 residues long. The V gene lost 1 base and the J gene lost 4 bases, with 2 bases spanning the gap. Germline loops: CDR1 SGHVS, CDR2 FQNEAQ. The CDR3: CASSLGNQPQHF. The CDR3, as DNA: TGTGCCAGCAGCTTAGGGAATCAGCCCCAGCATTTT.

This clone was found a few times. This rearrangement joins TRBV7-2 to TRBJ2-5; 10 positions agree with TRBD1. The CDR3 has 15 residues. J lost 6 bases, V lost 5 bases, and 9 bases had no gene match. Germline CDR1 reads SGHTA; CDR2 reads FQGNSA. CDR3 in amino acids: CASSPDGTGVQTQYF. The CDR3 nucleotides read TGTGCCAGCAGCCCGGACGGGACAGGGGTACAGACCCAGTACTTC.

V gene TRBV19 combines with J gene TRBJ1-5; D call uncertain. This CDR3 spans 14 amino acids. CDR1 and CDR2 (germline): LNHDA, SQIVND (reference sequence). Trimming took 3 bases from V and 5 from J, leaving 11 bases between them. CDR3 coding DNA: TGTGCCAGTAGTATGGGCAGCGAACATCAGCCCCAGCATTTT. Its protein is CASSMGSEHQPQHF.

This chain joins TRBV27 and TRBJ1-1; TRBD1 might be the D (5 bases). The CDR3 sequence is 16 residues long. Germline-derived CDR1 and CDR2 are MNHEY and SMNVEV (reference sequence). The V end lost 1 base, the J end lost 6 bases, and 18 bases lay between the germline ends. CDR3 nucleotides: TGTGCCAGCAGTTTATGGGCAGGTCGGGGACCCGCTGAAGCTTTCTTT. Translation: CASSLWAGRGPAEAFF.

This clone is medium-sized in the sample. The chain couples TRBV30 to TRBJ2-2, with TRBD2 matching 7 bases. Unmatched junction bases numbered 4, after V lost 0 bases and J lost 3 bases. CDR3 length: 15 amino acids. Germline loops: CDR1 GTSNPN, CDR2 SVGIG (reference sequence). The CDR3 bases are TGTGCCTGGAGTGTACTTGGGGGGGACACCGGGGAGCTGTTTTTT. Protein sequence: CAWSVLGGDTGELFF.

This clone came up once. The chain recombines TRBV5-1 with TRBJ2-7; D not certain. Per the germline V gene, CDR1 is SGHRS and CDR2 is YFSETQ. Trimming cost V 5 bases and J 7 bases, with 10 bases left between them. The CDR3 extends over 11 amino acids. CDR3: CASRSGMEQYF. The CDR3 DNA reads TGCGCCAGCAGATCTGGGATGGAGCAGTACTTC.

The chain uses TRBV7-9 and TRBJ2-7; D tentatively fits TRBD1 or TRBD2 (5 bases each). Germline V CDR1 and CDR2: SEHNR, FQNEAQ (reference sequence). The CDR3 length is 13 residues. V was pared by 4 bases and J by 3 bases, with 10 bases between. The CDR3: CASSSPGGYEQYF. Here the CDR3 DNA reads TGTGCCAGCAGCTCTCCTGGGGGCTACGAGCAGTACTTC.

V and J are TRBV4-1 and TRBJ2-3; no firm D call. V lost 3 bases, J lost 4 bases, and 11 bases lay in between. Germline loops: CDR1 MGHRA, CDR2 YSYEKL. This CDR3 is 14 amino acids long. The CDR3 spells CASSHPGAPDTQYF. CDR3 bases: TGCGCCAGCAGCCACCCTGGCGCCCCAGATACGCAGTATTTT.

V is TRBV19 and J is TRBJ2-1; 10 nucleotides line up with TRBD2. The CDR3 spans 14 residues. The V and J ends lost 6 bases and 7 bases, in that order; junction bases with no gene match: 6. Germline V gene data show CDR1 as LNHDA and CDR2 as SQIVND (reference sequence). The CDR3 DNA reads TGTGCCAGTAGCCTAGCGGGGGTAATGAATGAGCAGTTCTTC. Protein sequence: CASSLAGVMNEQFF.

The DNA of the CDR3 is TGTGCCAGCAGTGAACCTAGCGGGGGGGCCATCCAAGAGACCCAGTACTTC. Amino acids: CASSEPSGGAIQETQYF. V is TRBV6-1 and J is TRBJ2-5; the match to TRBD2 covers 12 bases. Trimming took 2 bases from V and 1 from J; bases not matched to a gene: 5. This CDR3 is 17 amino acids long. The germline V gene has CDR1 MNHNS and CDR2 SASEGT.

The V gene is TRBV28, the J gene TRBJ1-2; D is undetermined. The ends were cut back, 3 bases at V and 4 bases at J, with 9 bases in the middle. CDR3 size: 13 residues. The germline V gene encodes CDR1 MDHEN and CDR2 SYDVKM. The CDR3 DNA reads TGTGCCAGCAGTTTGGCAACAGCCTATGGCTACACCTTC. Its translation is CASSLATAYGYTF.